This TCR beta chain was profiled in a study of blood T cell repertoires in COVID-19. Study-wide context: COVID-19 samples collected from the United States, Italy and Spain covered acute and convalescent phases. Sources were T cells, B-cell-depleted T cells, or PBMCs; the material itself was cDNA or gDNA.

As originally analysed: For nucleated cells, counts were estimated from reference gene primer amplification. Using immunoSEQ multiplex PCR, the repertoire was profiled, and TCRdb retains in-frame clones only, with some absent. V, J and clone size derive from that table, while D and trimming were established from the DNA sequence. The table has about 70,000 clones, around 78% seen once. The CDR3 extends over 15 amino acids. V gave up 2 bases and J gave up 3 bases, with 14 bases separating them. Germline CDR1 and CDR2: MGHRA and YSYEKL. This sequence originates from a human donor in a cohort sampled during active COVID-19. Sequences were obtained from peripheral blood. The V and J genes are TRBV4-1 and TRBJ2-7; possibly TRBD2 for D (6 bases). CDR3: CASSQISSASYEQYF. The CDR3 nucleotides read TGCGCCAGCAGCCAAATTTCTAGCGCCAGCTACGAGCAGTACTTC.